This record covers a single TCR beta chain. Its antigen remains unidentified. Alongside a J-beta primer mix, a sample-barcoded 5' primer served in a second PCR lasting roughly 6 to 11 cycles. One entry per CDR3 protein results from TCRdb running MiXCR on the 5' RACE reads. The sample carries 630,000 or so distinct CDR3 sequences, about a third recorded once. The record originates from a study of blood T cells in healthy people across ages. Donors were systemically healthy Caucasian individuals from Russia aged about 6 to 100 years. General study findings and limits: Reliance upon unsorted PBMCs precluded definitive naive versus antigen-experienced comparison. Among T cells, TCR beta diversity per million cells dropped roughly linearly as age rose.

Sequencing was done on a sample of blood. The TCR originated in an elderly woman in good health.

CDR3 in amino acids: CASSRLADRFEQYF. The CDR3 DNA reads as TGTGCCAGCAGCCGCCTAGCGGACCGGTTCGAGCAGTACTTC. The chain employs TRBV11-2 and TRBJ2-5, with 7 bases fitting TRBD2. Gene TRBJ2-7 matches the end of the DNA better, so the J call may be wrong. The length of the CDR3 is 14 residues. Germline CDR1 reads SGHAT; CDR2 reads FQNNGV.